This T cell receptor beta chain was identified in a study of blood T cell repertoires in COVID-19. Background on the study: T cells, B-cell-depleted T cells, or PBMCs provided the cDNA or gDNA that served as material.

This clone was detected only once. Germline and junction disagree at one end, which may indicate a read error. Cohorts were based on clinical histories the participants reported. In the authors' workflow: Counts of nucleated cells, estimated from reference gene primer amplification, were obtained. Method: immunoSEQ multiplex PCR; TCRdb's copy keeps in-frame clones and lacks some. Clonal size and the V and J genes are those of that table, whereas D and trimming came from the DNA. The data contain hundreds of thousands of clones, about 83% of them singletons. Sequences were obtained from PBMCs or T cells enriched from blood (not recorded which). This receptor was identified in a woman between 50 and 59 years old who had recovered from COVID-19.

The CDR3 protein is CASSLDGDPAF. The CDR3 coding sequence is TGTGCCAGCAGCTTAGATGGAGATCCAGCGTTC. This sequence joins TRBV11-2 and TRBJ2-7; D gene ambiguous. Germline-derived CDR1 and CDR2 are SGHAT and FQNNGV. This CDR3 region has 11 residues.